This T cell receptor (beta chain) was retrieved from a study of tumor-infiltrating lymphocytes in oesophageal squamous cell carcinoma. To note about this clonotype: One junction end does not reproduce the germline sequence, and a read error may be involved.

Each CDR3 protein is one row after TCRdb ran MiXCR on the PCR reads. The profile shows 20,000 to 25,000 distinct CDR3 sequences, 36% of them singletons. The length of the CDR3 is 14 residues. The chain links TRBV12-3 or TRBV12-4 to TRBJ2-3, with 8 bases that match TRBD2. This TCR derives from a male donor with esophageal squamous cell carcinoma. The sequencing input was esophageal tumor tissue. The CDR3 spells CVSSSSGSTDTPYF. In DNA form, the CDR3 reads TGTGTCAGCAGCTCAAGCGGGAGCACAGATACGCCGTATTTT.